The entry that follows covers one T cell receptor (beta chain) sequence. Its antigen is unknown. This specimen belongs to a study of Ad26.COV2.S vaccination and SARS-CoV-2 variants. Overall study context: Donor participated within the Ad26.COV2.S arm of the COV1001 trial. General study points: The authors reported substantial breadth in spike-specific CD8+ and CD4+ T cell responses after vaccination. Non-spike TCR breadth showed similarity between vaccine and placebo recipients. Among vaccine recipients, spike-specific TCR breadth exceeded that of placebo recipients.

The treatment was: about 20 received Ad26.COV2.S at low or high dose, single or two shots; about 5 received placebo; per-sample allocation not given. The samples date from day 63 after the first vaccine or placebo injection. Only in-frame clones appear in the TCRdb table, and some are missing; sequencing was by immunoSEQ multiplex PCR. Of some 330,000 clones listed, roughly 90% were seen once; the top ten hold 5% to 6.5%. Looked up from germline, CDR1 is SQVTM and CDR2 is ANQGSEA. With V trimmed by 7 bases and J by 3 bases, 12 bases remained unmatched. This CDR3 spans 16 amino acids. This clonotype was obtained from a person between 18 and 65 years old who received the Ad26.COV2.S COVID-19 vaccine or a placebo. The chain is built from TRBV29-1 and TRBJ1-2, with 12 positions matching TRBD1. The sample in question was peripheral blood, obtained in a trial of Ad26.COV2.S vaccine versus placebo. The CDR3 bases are TGCAGCGCTACCGGGACAGGGGGCGATGGGGACTATGGCTACACCTTC. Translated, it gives CSATGTGGDGDYGYTF.